Following are 29 T cell receptor beta chains from one sample sequenced in a study of T cell responses to AZD1222 COVID-19 vaccine. Using immunoSEQ multiplex PCR, the repertoire was profiled, and TCRdb retains in-frame clones only, with some absent. The data contain 150,000 or so clones, 90% to 95% of them seen just once; the ten biggest clones take up about 4%. Material: peripheral blood, obtained 28 days after the second AZD1222 dose. Source of these receptors: an adult who received the AZD1222 COVID-19 vaccine.

This clone was observed once. The V and J genes are TRBV18 and TRBJ2-3; TRBD1 aligns across 7 bases. CDR1 and CDR2 from the germline V gene are KGHSH and LQKENI. The CDR3 extends over 14 amino acids. The V segment lost 3 bases and the J segment 2 bases; nucleotides outside the gene matches: 2. The CDR3 here is CASSPGTVTDTQYF. The CDR3 DNA is TGTGCCAGCTCACCCGGGACAGTCACAGATACGCAGTATTTT.

V is TRBV29-1 and J is TRBJ2-1; 10 positions agree with TRBD1. From germline, CDR1 is SQVTM and CDR2 ANQGSEA. The CDR3 is 16 amino acids. The V gene end was trimmed by 3 bases and the J gene end by 4 bases; junction bases not matched to a gene: 9. The CDR3, as DNA: TGCAGCGTTGATGGGGACAGGGGTTCGCGTTACAATGAGCAGTTCTTC. As protein: CSVDGDRGSRYNEQFF.

V gene TRBV11-1 combines with J gene TRBJ1-1; D is unclear. Germline CDR1 and CDR2: SGHAT and FQDESV (reference sequence). V lost 5 bases and J lost 2, with 15 bases in between. The CDR3 is made up of 15 amino acids. CDR3 bases: TGTGCCAGCAGCCCCCTCAGCGAGCCTAACACTGAAGCTTTCTTT. Translation gives CASSPLSEPNTEAFF.

The genes are TRBV7-8 and TRBJ2-1; 7 nucleotides line up with TRBD2. Germline trimming cut 1 base from V and 6 bases from J; bases unmatched to any gene: 9. CDR3 length: 16 amino acids. From germline, CDR1 is SGHVS and CDR2 FQNEAQ. CDR3: CASSLGGAGVPNEQFF. The DNA of the CDR3 is TGTGCCAGCAGCTTAGGAGGGGCGGGAGTCCCCAATGAGCAGTTCTTC.

The rearrangement joins TRBV3-1 (or the pseudogene TRBV3-2) to TRBJ1-2; D is possibly TRBD1 (6 bases). Germline CDR1 and CDR2: LGHDT and YNNKEL (reference sequence). Trimming removed 3 bases from V and 2 bases from J, with 16 bases in between. This CDR3 region has 16 residues. As DNA, the CDR3 is TGTGCCAGCAGCCAGCTTAACAGGGTGGACAACTATGGCTACACCTTC. The encoded protein is CASSQLNRVDNYGYTF.

This clone appeared a few times. Other DNA sequences in the sample encode the same CDR3. The V call is TRBV6-2 or TRBV6-3, the J call TRBJ2-5; D gene unclear. The V end was cut by 2 bases, the J end by 1 base, with 2 bases between. CDR1 MNHEY and CDR2 SVGEGT come from the germline V gene. This CDR3 has 12 amino acids. CDR3 sequence reads: CASSYPQETQYF. In nucleotides, the CDR3 is TGTGCCAGCAGTTACCCCCAAGAGACCCAGTACTTC.

V and J are TRBV5-1 and TRBJ2-2; possible D gene TRBD1, 6 bases. Per the germline V gene, CDR1 is SGHRS and CDR2 is YFSETQ. V was pared by 2 bases and J by 2 bases, with 7 bases between. The CDR3 is made up of 14 amino acids. This CDR3 is CASSFGTNTGELFF. The CDR3 nucleotides are TGCGCCAGCAGCTTCGGGACAAACACCGGGGAGCTGTTTTTT. The variable domain in full, completed from reference TRBV5-1 and TRBJ2-2, reads KAGVTQTPRYLIKTRGQQVTLSCSPISGHRSVSWYQQTPGQGLQFLFEYFSETQRNKGNFPGRFSGRQFSNSRSEMNVSTLELGDSALYLCASSFGTNTGELFFGEGSRLTVL.

This clone was observed a handful of times. This chain links TRBV25-1 with TRBJ1-5; tentatively, D is TRBD1 (5 bases). Trimming removed 4 bases from V and 7 bases from J, with 11 bases in between. Germline V gives CDR1 MGHDK, CDR2 SYGVNS. The CDR3 loop spans 13 amino acids. The CDR3 DNA sequence: TGTGCCAGCAGTGGGCCGGGACCGCAGCCCCAGCATTTT. This codes for CASSGPGPQPQHF.

This chain uses TRBV5-1 with TRBJ2-3, with D possibly being TRBD2 (7 bases). This CDR3 is built from 15 residues. The V gene lost 0 bases and the J gene lost 4 bases, with 12 bases spanning the gap. CDR1 is SGHRS and CDR2 is YFSETQ in the germline V gene. The CDR3 region has the DNA TGCGCCAGCAGCTTGGAATCCGGGGGGCCAGATACGCAGTATTTT. This codes for CASSLESGGPDTQYF.

The V gene is TRBV4-2, the J gene TRBJ2-7; 13 bases line up with TRBD2. The CDR3 consists of 16 residues. Losses at the gene ends were 4 bases for V and 5 bases for J; bases not matched to a gene: 8. Germline CDR1 and CDR2: LGHNA and YNFKEQ. This chain's CDR3 is CASSRTSGSIGDEQYF. The CDR3 DNA reads TGTGCCAGCAGCCGGACTAGCGGGAGCATTGGAGACGAGCAGTACTTC.

The rearrangement links TRBV7-2 to TRBJ2-7; 14 bases agree with TRBD2. Per the germline V gene, CDR1 is SGHTA and CDR2 is FQGNSA. The CDR3 has 15 residues. V lost 4 bases and J lost 5; bases outside the gene matches: 4. CDR3 in DNA: TGTGCCAGCAGCTCCACGGGACTAGCGGGGGACGAGCAGTACTTC. As protein: CASSSTGLAGDEQYF.

Details on this clone: The junction departs from the called germline gene at one end, perhaps through a read error. The genes are TRBV12-3 or TRBV12-4 and TRBJ1-2; no clear D gene. The CDR3 contains 11 residues. The CDR3 is CVSSLNYGYTF. The CDR3 DNA follows: TGTGTCAGCAGTTTAAACTATGGCTACACCTTC.

This chain joins TRBV9 and TRBJ1-1, with D unresolved. V lost 0 bases and J 3 bases, leaving 15 bases between the germline ends. This CDR3 has 16 amino acids. Germline CDR1 is SGDLS and CDR2 is YYNGEE. CDR3 in amino acids: CASSVATDKGDTEAFF. The CDR3 bases are TGTGCCAGCAGCGTAGCTACGGATAAGGGCGACACTGAAGCTTTCTTT.

A few counts support this clone. The chain links TRBV6-4 to TRBJ1-1; no clear D. Trimming cost V 3 bases and J 6 bases, with 17 bases left between them. This CDR3 is built from 15 residues. From germline, CDR1 is MRHNA and CDR2 SNTAGT. In nucleotides, the CDR3 is TGTGCCAGCAGTGATTCTAGTAGGGATCTATCTGAAGCTTTCTTT. Residues: CASSDSSRDLSEAFF.

The genes are TRBV6-4 and TRBJ2-5, with 8 nucleotides matching TRBD2. The V gene's germline CDR1 is MRHNA and CDR2 SNTAGT. V lost 4 bases, J lost 5 bases, and 9 bases stayed unmatched. The CDR3 runs to 15 residues. CDR3 in DNA: TGTGCCAGCAGTGCGGAAGCGGGAGAGGGTGAGACCCAGTACTTC. Translation gives CASSAEAGEGETQYF.

This clone occurred once. The chain is built from TRBV6-2 or TRBV6-3 and TRBJ1-3, with D perhaps TRBD1 (5 bases). Per the germline V gene, CDR1 is MNHEY and CDR2 is SVGEGT. The CDR3 sequence is 14 residues long. The germline V and J ends were trimmed by 5 bases and 11 bases, with 19 bases remaining between them. The DNA for the CDR3 is TGTGCCAGCAGTCCGGACACGTCATGGATTCCCATATATTTT. Translating gives CASSPDTSWIPIYF.

This sequence joins TRBV5-1 and TRBJ2-3; 10 bases align to TRBD2. Germline V lookup: CDR1 SGHRS, CDR2 YFSETQ. The J segment lost 3 bases and the V segment lost 8 bases, leaving 12 bases of the junction unmatched. This CDR3 is 16 amino acids long. CDR3 sequence reads: CASKLAGRPATDTQYF. DNA of the CDR3: TGCGCCAGTAAACTAGCGGGGCGACCTGCAACAGATACGCAGTATTTT.

V gene TRBV7-2 combines with J gene TRBJ2-6; D is undetermined. The CDR3 spans 13 residues. The germline V and J ends were trimmed by 2 bases and 2 bases, with 1 base remaining between them. Germline-derived CDR1 and CDR2 are SGHTA and FQGNSA. The chain's CDR3 is CASSLPGANVLTF. DNA for the CDR3: TGTGCCAGCAGCTTACCTGGGGCCAACGTCCTGACTTTC.

This chain uses TRBV6-5 with TRBJ2-1, with TRBD2 identical over 7 bases. The CDR3 runs to 11 residues. Per the germline V gene, CDR1 is MNHEY and CDR2 is SVGAGI. V was clipped by 6 bases and J by 8 bases; unmatched bases: 1. CDR3 sequence reads: CASRRGDEQFF. The CDR3 DNA reads TGTGCCAGCAGACGGGGGGATGAGCAGTTCTTC.

This chain joins TRBV11-2 and TRBJ1-1; D not certain. Germline V lookup: CDR1 SGHAT, CDR2 FQNNGV. The germline V and J ends were trimmed by 2 bases and 0 bases, with 16 bases remaining between them. The CDR3 totals 17 residues. The CDR3 spells CASSLSAEYIMNTEAFF. The CDR3 nucleotides read TGTGCCAGCAGCTTATCAGCTGAATATATCATGAACACTGAAGCTTTCTTT.

The V call is TRBV5-4, the J call TRBJ1-1, with 9 positions matching TRBD1. V lost 4 bases and J lost 7; bases outside the gene matches: 8. CDR1 is SGHNT and CDR2 is YYREEE in the germline V gene (reference sequence). The CDR3 spans 14 residues. CDR3 DNA: TGTGCCAGCAGCCCGACAGGGGGAAGGATTGAAGCTTTCTTT. Translating it yields CASSPTGGRIEAFF.

The V call is TRBV9, the J call TRBJ2-1; no definite D call. The CDR3 is 12 amino acids. V lost 4 bases to trimming and J lost 8 bases, with 10 bases between them. Germline CDR1 SGDLS, CDR2 YYNGEE. The CDR3 nucleotides are TGTGCCAGCAGCCCATTCGTGGATGAGCAGTTCTTC. Translating it yields CASSPFVDEQFF.

The chain couples TRBV4-1 to TRBJ2-1, with 7 nucleotides matching TRBD1. CDR1 and CDR2 from the germline V gene are MGHRA and YSYEKL. With 4 bases clipped from V and 1 base from J, the junction kept 4 bases outside the gene matches. The CDR3 sequence is 15 residues long. The chain's CDR3 is CASSRDRESYNEQFF. CDR3 sequence (DNA): TGCGCCAGCAGCCGAGACAGGGAGTCCTACAATGAGCAGTTCTTC.

The chain is built from TRBV25-1 and TRBJ1-4; 8 nucleotides match TRBD1. The CDR3 has 16 amino acids. V shed 2 bases, J shed 6 bases, and the junction held 8 bases outside the gene matches. Per the germline V gene, CDR1 is MGHDK and CDR2 is SYGVNS. The CDR3 loop is CASSEGVRGLYEKLFF. The CDR3 bases are TGTGCCAGCAGTGAAGGTGTCAGGGGGCTTTATGAAAAACTGTTTTTT. The full variable domain, rest sourced from reference TRBV25-1 and TRBJ1-4, is EADIYQTPRYLVIGTGKKITLECSQTMGHDKMYWYQQDPGMELHLIHYSYGVNSTEKGDLSSESTVSRIRTEHFPLTLESARPSHTSQYLCASSEGVRGLYEKLFFGSGTQLSVL.

The chain uses TRBV10-3 and TRBJ1-2, with D possibly TRBD1 on 5 matching bases. The CDR3 sequence is 12 residues long. The germline V and J ends were trimmed by 7 bases and 5 bases, with 11 bases remaining between them. Germline V gene lookup returns CDR1 ENHRY and CDR2 SYGVKD. This CDR3 is CAITPGLYGYTF. CDR3 coding DNA: TGTGCCATCACCCCAGGGCTATATGGCTACACCTTC.

J is TRBJ2-1 and V is TRBV10-1, with D perhaps assigned TRBD1 or TRBD2 (5 bases each). Per the germline V gene, CDR1 is WNHNN and CDR2 is SYGVQD (reference sequence). The V end lost 8 bases, the J end lost 12 bases, and 20 bases lay between the germline ends. CDR3 length: 13 residues. CDR3 sequence: CASGPTGTYVQFF. Here the CDR3 DNA reads TGCGCCAGCGGACCGACCGGGACCTATGTGCAGTTCTTC.

This clone was recorded a few times. The chain employs TRBV25-1 and TRBJ2-5; 9 nucleotides align to TRBD1. With V trimmed by 6 bases and J by 2 bases, 4 bases remained unmatched. This CDR3 has 14 amino acids. Germline V gene sequence: CDR1 MGHDK, CDR2 SYGVNS. The CDR3: CASRGTGKQETQYF. CDR3 DNA sequence: TGTGCCAGCAGGGGGACAGGGAAACAAGAGACCCAGTACTTC.

The chain recombines TRBV5-1 with TRBJ1-5, with D maybe TRBD1 (5 bases). The CDR3 spans 18 residues. V shed 0 bases and J shed 2 bases, with 18 bases lying between them. Germline assignment: CDR1 SGHRS and CDR2 YFSETQ. CDR3 sequence: CASSLGGPSGWGNQPQHF. In DNA, the CDR3 is TGCGCCAGCAGCTTGGGGGGTCCTTCAGGGTGGGGCAATCAGCCCCAGCATTTT.

This chain joins TRBV14 and TRBJ1-1, with 7 nucleotides matching TRBD1. There are 15 residues in the CDR3. Unmatched junction bases numbered 11, after V lost 6 bases and J lost 4 bases. Germline-derived CDR1 and CDR2 are SGHDN and FVKESK. CDR3 coding DNA: TGTGCCAGCAGTTCTGACAGGGTGGTTTCCACTGAAGCTTTCTTT. Encoded protein: CASSSDRVVSTEAFF.